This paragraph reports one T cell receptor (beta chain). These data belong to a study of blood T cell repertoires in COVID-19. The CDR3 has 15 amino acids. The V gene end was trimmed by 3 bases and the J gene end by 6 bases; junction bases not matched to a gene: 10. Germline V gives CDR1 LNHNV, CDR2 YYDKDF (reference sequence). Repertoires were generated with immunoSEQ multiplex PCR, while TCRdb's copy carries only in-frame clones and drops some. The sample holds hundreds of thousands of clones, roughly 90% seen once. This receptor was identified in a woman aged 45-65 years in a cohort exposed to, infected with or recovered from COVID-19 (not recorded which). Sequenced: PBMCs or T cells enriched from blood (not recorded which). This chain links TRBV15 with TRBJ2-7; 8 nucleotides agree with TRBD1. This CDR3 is CATSSTGQALFEQYF. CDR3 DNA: TGTGCCACCAGCAGCACGGGACAGGCACTCTTCGAGCAGTACTTC.